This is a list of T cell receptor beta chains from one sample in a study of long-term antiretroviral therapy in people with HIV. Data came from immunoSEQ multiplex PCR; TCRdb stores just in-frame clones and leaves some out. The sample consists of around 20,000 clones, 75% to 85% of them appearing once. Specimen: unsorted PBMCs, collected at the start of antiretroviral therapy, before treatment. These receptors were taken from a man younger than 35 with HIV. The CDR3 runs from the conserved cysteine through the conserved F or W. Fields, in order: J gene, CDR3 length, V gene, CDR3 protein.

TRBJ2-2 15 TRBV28 CASRGRWGEDGELFF
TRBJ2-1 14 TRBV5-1 CASSPRDLANEQFF
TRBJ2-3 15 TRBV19 CASSEELRLTDTQYF
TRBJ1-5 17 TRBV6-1 CASSELVGVSGNQPQHF
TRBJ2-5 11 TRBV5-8 CASSSQETQYF
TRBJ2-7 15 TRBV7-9 CASSLNSGGVGEQYF
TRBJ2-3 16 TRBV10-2 CASSPGTGEVADTQYF
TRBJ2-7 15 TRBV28 CASSLSQGGVNEQYF
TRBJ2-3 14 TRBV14 CASSQAGAPLTQYF
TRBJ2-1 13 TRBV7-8 CASSFTSGNVLFF
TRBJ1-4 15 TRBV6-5 CASSLGGGLNEKLFF
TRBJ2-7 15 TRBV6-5 CASSPYTSGSYEQYF
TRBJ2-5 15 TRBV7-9 CASSSRDYHPETQYF
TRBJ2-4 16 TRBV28 CASSLPAGLGGNIQYF
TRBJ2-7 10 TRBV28 CATGGDEQYF
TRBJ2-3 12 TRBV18 CASSPTEDTQYF
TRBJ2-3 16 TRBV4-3 CASSQDPGTSTDTQYF
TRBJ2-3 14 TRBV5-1 CASSFVGGPDTQYF
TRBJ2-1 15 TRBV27 CASGTGTTFYNEQFF
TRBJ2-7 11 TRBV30 CAWSRTYEQYF
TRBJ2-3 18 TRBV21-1 CASSKETGTRERTDTQYF
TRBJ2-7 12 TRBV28 CASSSVQDEQYF
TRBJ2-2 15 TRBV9 CASSVGVIGTGELFF
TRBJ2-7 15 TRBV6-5 CASRGLGSNTYEQYF
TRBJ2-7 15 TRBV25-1 CASSGGGGTTYEQYF
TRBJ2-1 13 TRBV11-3 CASSPSVTNEQFF
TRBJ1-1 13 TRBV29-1 CSVSDRVNTEAFF
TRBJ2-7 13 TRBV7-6 CASSRAEDYEQYF
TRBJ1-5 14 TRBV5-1 CASSLDGARQPQHF
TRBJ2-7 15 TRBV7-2 CASSLEASGRSEQYF
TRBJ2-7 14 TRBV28 CASRRGGPSYEQYF
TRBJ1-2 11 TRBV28 CQVSQNYGYTF
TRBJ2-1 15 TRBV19 CASSILRSSYNEQFF
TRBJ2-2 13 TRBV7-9 CASTGQGTGELFF
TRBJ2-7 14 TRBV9 CASSLAGGAYEQYF
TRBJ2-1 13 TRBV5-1 CASSPVTSNEQFF
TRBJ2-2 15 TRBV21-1 CASSIGHWRSGELFF
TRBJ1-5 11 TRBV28 CASSFNQPQHF
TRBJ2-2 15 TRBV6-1 CASSEGGARAGELFF
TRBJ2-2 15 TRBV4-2 CASSQGDSHTGELFF
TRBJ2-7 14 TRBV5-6 CASSYGASSYEQYF
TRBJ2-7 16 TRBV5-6 CASSLERDSLTYEQYF
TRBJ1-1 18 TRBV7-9 CASSPRFPGGPLNTEAFF
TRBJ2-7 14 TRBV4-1 CASSRDSFSYEQYF
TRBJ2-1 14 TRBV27 CASGRGGDYNEQFF
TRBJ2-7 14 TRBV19 CASSFRTLGSEQYF
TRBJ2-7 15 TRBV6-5 CASSLARSRMYEQYF
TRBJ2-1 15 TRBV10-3 CAISKYSGSYNEQFF
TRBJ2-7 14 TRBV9 CASSAAGGGREQYF
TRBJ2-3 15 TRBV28 CASSLSGRLVDTQYF
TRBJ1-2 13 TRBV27 CASSLHRGYGYTF
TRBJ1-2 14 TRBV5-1 CASSLELRNYGYTF
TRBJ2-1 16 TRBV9 CASSVDREGWGNEQFF
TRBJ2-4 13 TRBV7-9 CASSFPGKNIQYF
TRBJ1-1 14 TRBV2 CASSEARMNTEAFF
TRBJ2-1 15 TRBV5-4 CASSLGLAAYNEQFF
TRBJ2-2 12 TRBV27 CASSLNTGELFF
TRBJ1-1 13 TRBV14 CASSQDLTGGSFF
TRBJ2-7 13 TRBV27 CASSLISGNEQYF